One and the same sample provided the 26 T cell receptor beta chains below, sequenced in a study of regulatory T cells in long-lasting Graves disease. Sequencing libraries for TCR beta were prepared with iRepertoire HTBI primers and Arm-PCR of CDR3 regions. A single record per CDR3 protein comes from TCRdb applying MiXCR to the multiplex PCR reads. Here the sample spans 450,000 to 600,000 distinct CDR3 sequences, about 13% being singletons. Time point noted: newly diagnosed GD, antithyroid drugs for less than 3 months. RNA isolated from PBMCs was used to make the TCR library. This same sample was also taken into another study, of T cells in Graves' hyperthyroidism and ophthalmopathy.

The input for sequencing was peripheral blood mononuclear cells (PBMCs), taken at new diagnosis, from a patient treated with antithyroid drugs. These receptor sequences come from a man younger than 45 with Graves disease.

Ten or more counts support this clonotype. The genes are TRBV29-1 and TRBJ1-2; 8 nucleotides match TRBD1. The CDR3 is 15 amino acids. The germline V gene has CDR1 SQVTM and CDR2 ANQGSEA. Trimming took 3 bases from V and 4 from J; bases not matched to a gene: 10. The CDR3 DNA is TGCAGCGTTGAGGCACAGGGGGAGTGGAGCTATGGCTACACCTTC. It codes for CSVEAQGEWSYGYTF.

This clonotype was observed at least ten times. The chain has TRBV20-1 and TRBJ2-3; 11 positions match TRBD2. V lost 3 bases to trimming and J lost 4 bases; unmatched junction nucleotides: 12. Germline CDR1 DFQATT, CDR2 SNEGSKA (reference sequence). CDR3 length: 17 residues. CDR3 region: CSASGTVLAGVPDTQYF. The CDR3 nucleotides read TGCAGTGCTAGCGGTACCGTACTAGCGGGAGTTCCAGATACGCAGTATTTT.

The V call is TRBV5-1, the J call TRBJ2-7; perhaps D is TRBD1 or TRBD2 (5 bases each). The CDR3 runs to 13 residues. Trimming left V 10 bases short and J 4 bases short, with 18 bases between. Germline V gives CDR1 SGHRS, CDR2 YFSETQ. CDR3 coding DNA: TGCGCCTCGGGACGGGCCGACCCGTACGAGCAGTACTTC. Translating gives CASGRADPYEQYF.

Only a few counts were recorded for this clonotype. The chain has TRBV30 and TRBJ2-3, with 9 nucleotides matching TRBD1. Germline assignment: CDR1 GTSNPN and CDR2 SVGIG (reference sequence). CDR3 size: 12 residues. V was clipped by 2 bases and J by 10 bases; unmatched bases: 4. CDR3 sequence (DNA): TGTGCCTGGAGTTACGGGACAGGGCCGCAGTATTTT. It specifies CAWSYGTGPQYF.

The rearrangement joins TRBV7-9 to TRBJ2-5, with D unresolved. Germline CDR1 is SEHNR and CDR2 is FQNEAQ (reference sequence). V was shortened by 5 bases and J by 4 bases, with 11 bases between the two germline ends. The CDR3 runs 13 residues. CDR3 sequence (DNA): TGTGCCAGCAGCCTCACTACCCTAGAGACCCAGTACTTC. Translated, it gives CASSLTTLETQYF.

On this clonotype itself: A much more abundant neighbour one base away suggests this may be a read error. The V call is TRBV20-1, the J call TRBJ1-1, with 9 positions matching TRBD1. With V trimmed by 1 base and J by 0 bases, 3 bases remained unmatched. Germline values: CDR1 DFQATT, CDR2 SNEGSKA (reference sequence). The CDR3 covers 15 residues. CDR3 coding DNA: TGCAGTGCTAGAGGAACAGGGGGCGTGAACACTGAAGCTTTCTTT. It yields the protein CSARGTGGVNTEAFF.

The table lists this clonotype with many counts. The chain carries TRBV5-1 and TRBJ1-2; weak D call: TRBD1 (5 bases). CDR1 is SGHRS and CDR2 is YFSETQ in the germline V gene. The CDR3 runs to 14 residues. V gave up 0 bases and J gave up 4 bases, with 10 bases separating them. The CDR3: CASSLDGGFYGYTF. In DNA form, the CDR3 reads TGCGCCAGCAGCTTGGATGGGGGATTCTATGGCTACACCTTC.

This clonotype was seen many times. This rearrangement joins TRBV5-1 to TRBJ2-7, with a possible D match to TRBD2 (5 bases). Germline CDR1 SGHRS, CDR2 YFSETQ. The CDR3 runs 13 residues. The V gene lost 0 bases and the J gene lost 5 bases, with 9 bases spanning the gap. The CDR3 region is CASSLESGNEQYF. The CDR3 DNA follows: TGCGCCAGCAGCTTGGAATCGGGGAACGAGCAGTACTTC.

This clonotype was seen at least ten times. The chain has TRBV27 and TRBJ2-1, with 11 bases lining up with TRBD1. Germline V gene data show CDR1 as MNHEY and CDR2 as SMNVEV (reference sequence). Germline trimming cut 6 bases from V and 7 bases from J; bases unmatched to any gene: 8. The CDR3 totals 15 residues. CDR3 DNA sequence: TGTGCCAGCAGCCCATGGACAGGGGGCAATAATGAGCAGTTCTTC. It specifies CASSPWTGGNNEQFF.

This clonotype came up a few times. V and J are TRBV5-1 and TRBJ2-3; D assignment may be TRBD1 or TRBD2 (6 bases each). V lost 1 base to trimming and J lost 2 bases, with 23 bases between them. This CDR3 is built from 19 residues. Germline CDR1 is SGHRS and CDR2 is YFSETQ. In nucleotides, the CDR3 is TGCGCCAGCAGCTTGTCTGGGACTGGGGGCCGCCGGGACACAGATACGCAGTATTTT. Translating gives CASSLSGTGGRRDTDTQYF.

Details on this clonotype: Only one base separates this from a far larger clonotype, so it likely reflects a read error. DNA of the CDR3: TGTGCCAGCTCACCTGGACTAGCGGGCTCTCAAGAGACCCAGCACTTC. This codes for CASSPGLAGSQETQHF. The gene calls are TRBV2 and TRBJ2-1, with TRBD2 matching 11 bases. Germline V gives CDR1 SNHLY, CDR2 FYNNEI. This CDR3 has 16 amino acids. Full variable domain (outside the CDR3, taken from reference TRBV2 and TRBJ2-1): EPEVTQTPSHQVTQMGQEVILRCVPISNHLYFYWYRQILGQKVEFLVSFYNNEISEKSEIFDDQFSVERPDGSNFTLKIRSTKLEDSAMYFCASSPGLAGSQETQHFGPGTRLTVL.

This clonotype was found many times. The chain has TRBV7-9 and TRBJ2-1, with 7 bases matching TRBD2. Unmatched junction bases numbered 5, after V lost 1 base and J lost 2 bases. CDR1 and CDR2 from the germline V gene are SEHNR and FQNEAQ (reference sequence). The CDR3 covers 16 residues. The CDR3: CASSLVAGGTYNEQFF. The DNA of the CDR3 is TGTGCCAGCAGCTTAGTAGCGGGTGGTACCTACAATGAGCAGTTCTTC.

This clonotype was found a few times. The CDR3 DNA reads TGTGCCACCAGGGACAGGGGCGGTGAGCGGGACCAAGAGACCCAGTACTTC. Translated: CATRDRGGERDQETQYF. This chain joins TRBV6-1 and TRBJ2-5; 10 bases agree with TRBD1. Germline CDR1 reads MNHNS; CDR2 reads SASEGT. The V and J ends lost 10 bases and 0 bases, in that order; junction bases with no gene match: 14. The CDR3 extends over 17 amino acids.

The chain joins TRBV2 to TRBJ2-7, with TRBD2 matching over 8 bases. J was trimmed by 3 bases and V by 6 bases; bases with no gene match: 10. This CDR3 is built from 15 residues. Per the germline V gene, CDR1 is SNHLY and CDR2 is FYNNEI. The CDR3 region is CASSVASGSNYEQYF. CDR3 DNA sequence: TGTGCCAGCAGCGTAGCCAGCGGGAGTAACTACGAGCAGTACTTC.

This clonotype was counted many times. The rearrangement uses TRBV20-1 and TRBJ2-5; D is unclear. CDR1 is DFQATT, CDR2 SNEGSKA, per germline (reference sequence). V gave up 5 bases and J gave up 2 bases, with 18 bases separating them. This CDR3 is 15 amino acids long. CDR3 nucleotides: TGCAGTGCTGGGGTCGAATGGAGTAATCAAGAGACCCAGTACTTC. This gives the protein CSAGVEWSNQETQYF.

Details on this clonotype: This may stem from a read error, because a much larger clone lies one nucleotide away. CDR3 sequence: CTSREPRQGATEAFF. Here the CDR3 DNA reads TGTACCAGCAGAGAACCGCGACAGGGGGCCACTGAAGCTTTCTTT. The chain joins TRBV19 to TRBJ1-1, with 10 bases aligning to TRBD1. This CDR3 contains 15 residues. In germline, CDR1 is LNHDA, CDR2 SQIVND (reference sequence). Combining the CDR3 with reference TRBV19 and TRBJ1-1 gives the whole variable domain DGGITQSPKYLFRKEGQNVTLSCEQNLNHDAMYWYRQDPGQGLRLIYYSQIVNDFQKGDIAEGYSVSREKKESFPLTVTSAQKNPTAFYLCTSREPRQGATEAFFGQGTRLTVV.

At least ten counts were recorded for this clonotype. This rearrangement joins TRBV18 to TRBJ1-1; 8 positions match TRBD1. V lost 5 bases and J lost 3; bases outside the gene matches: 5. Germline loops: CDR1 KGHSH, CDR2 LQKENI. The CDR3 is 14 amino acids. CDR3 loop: CASSIRTGYTEAFF. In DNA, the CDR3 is TGTGCCAGCTCAATTCGGACAGGGTACACTGAAGCTTTCTTT.

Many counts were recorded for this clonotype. CDR3 coding DNA: TGTGCCAGCAGCCAGGACCTCTCCTATACGCAGTATTTT. It specifies CASSQDLSYTQYF. The chain carries TRBV7-6 and TRBJ2-3; D remains unclear. The germline CDR1 and CDR2 sequences are SGHVS and FNYEAQ. The length of the CDR3 is 13 residues. Trimming left V 5 bases short and J 7 bases short, with 13 bases between.

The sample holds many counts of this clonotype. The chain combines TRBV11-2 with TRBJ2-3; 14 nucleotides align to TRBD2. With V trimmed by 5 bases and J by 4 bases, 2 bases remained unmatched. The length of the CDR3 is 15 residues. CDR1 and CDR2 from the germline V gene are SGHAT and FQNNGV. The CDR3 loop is CASSRLAGGADTQYF. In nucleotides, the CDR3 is TGTGCCAGCAGCCGACTAGCGGGAGGGGCAGATACGCAGTATTTT.

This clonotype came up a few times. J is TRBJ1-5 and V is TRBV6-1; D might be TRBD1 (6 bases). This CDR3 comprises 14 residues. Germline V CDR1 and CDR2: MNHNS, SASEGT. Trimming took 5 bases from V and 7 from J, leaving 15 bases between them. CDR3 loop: CASSLTGSGQPQHF. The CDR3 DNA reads TGTGCCAGCAGTCTCACAGGGTCTGGGCAGCCCCAGCATTTT.

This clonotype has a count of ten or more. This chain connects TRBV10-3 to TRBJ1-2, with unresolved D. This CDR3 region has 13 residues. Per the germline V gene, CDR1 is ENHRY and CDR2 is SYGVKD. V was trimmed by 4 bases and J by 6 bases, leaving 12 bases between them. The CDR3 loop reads CAISVGISDGYTF. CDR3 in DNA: TGTGCCATCAGTGTGGGCATTTCGGATGGCTACACCTTC.

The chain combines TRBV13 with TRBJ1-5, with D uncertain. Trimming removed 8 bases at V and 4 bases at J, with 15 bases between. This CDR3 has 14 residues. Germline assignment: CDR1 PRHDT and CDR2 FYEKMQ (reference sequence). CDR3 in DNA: TGTGCCAGCCTCCGTTCACGAAGGAATCAGCCCCAGCATTTT. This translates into CASLRSRRNQPQHF.

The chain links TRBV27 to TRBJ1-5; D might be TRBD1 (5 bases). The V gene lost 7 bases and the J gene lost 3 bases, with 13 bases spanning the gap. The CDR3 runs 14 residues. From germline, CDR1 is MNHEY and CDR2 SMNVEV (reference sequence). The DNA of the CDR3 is TGTGCCAGCACCCCAGCAGGGTACAATCAGCCCCAGCATTTT. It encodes CASTPAGYNQPQHF.

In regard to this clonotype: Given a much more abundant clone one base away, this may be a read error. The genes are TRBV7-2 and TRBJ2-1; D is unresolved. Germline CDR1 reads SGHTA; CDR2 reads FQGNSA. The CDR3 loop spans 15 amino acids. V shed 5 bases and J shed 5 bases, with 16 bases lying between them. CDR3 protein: CASSAPGRLDNEQFF. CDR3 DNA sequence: TGTGCCAGCAGCGCTCCCGGGCGGCTGGACAATGAGCAGTTCTTC.

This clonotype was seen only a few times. The CDR3 nucleotides are TGTGCCAGCACCCCGGGACCCGTCTATGGCTACACCTTC. This translates into CASTPGPVYGYTF. This chain links TRBV7-9 with TRBJ1-2; possibly TRBD1 for D (5 bases). In germline, CDR1 is SEHNR, CDR2 FQNEAQ (reference sequence). The V end was cut by 7 bases, the J end by 4 bases, with 13 bases between. This CDR3 is built from 13 residues. Combining the CDR3 with reference TRBV7-9 and TRBJ1-2 gives the whole variable domain DTGVSQNPRHKITKRGQNVTFRCDPISEHNRLYWYRQTLGQGPEFLTYFQNEAQLEKSRLLSDRFSAERPKGSFSTLEIQRTEQGDSAMYLCASTPGPVYGYTFGSGTRLTVV.

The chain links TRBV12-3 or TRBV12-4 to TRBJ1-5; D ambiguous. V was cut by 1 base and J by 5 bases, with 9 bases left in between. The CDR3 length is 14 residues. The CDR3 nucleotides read TGTGCCAGCAGTTTAGTGGGGTTTGATCAGCCCCAGCATTTT. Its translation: CASSLVGFDQPQHF.